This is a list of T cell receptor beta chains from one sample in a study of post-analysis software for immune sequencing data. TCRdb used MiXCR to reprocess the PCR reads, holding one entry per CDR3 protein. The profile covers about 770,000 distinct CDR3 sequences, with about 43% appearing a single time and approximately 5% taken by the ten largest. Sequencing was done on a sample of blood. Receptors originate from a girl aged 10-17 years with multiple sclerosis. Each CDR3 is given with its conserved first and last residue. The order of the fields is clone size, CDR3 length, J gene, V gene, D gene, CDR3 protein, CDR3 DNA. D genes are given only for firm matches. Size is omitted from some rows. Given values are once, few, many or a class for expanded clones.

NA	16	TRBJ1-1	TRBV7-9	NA	CASSYLEWAPGTEAFF	TGTGCCAGCAGCTATCTAGAGTGGGCCCCCGGAACTGAAGCTTTCTTT
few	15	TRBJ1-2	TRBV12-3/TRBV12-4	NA	CASISTGRPNGGYTF	TGTGCCAGCATTTCGACGGGCAGGCCTAATGGGGGCTACACCTTC
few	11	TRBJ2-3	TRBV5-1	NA	CASHLGDTQYF	TGCGCCAGCCACTTGGGAGATACGCAGTATTTT
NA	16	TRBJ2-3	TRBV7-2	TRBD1	CASSLPGQGGTDTQYF	TGTGCCAGCAGCTTACCGGGACAGGGAGGCACAGATACGCAGTATTTT
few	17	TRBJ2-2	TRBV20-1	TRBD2	CSAREETSGPNTGELFF	TGCAGTGCTAGAGAGGAGACTAGCGGGCCGAACACCGGGGAGCTGTTTTTT
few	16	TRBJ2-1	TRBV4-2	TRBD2	CASSQGLERERYEQFF	TGTGCCAGCAGCCAAGGCTTAGAGCGGGAGCGTTATGAGCAGTTCTTC
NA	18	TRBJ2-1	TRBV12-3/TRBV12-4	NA	CASSFVVPGPGSYNEQFF	TGTGCCAGCAGTTTTGTAGTCCCGGGCCCGGGCTCCTACAATGAGCAGTTCTTC
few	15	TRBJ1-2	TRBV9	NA	CASSEGHGMNFGYTF	TGTGCCAGCAGCGAGGGACATGGTATGAACTTTGGCTACACCTTC
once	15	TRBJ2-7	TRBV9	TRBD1	CASSVGTGAIEEQYF	TGTGCCAGCAGCGTCGGGACAGGGGCCATAGAGGAGCAGTACTTC
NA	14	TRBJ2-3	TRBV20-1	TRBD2	CSVPGLAVTDTQYF	TGCAGTGTTCCGGGACTAGCGGTCACAGATACGCAGTATTTT
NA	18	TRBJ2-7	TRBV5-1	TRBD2	CASSPVGSAGVGEDEQYF	TGCGCCAGCAGCCCCGTGGGGTCAGCGGGAGTTGGGGAGGACGAGCAGTACTTC
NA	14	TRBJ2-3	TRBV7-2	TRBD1	CASSSPDRGDTQYF	TGTGCCAGCAGCTCCCCGGACAGGGGAGATACGCAGTATTTT
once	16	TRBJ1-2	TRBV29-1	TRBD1	CSVAGKQGARIYGYTF	TGCAGCGTTGCGGGGAAACAGGGGGCTAGAATCTATGGCTACACCTTC
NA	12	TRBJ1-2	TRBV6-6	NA	CASSYSTDGYTF	TGTGCCAGCAGTTACTCGACGGATGGCTACACCTTC
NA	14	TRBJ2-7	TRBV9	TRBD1	CASSATGSYNEQYF	TGTGCCAGCAGCGCGACAGGGTCCTACAATGAGCAGTACTTC
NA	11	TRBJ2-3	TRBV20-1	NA	CSARAGDTQYF	TGCAGTGCTAGAGCTGGGGATACGCAGTATTTT
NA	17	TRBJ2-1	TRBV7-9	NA	CASSQTLSSIPSNEQFF	TGTGCCAGCAGCCAAACGCTGAGCTCTATTCCGTCGAATGAGCAGTTCTTC
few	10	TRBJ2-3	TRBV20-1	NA	CSATPDTQYF	TGCAGTGCCACCCCAGATACGCAGTATTTT
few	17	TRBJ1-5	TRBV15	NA	CATNQGSRGVSNQPQHF	TGTGCCACCAACCAAGGTAGCAGGGGAGTTAGCAATCAGCCCCAGCATTTT
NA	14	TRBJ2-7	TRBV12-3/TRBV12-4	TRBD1	CASTNDRAFYEQYF	TGTGCCAGCACCAACGACAGGGCGTTCTACGAGCAGTACTTC
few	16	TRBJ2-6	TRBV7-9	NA	CASAQGISSGANVLTF	TGTGCCAGCGCCCAGGGGATTTCCTCTGGGGCCAACGTCCTGACTTTC
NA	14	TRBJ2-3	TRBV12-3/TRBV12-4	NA	CASSPTGRPDAQYF	TGTGCCAGCAGTCCAACGGGAAGACCAGATGCGCAGTATTTT
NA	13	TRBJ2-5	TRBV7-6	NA	CASSSLAPETQYF	TGTGCCAGCAGCTCACTAGCTCCGGAGACCCAGTACTTC
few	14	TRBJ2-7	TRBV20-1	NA	CSARPPSAPYEQYF	TGCAGTGCTAGACCGCCTAGCGCCCCATACGAGCAGTACTTC
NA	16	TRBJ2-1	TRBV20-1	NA	CSARDQPGSTGNEQFF	TGCAGTGCTAGAGACCAACCGGGATCGACCGGGAATGAGCAGTTCTTC
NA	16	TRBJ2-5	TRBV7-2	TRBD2	CASSLKASGFQETQYF	TGTGCCAGCAGCTTAAAGGCTAGCGGATTCCAAGAGACCCAGTACTTC
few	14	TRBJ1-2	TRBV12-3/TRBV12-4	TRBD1	CASSATGRNYGYTF	TGTGCCAGCAGTGCGACAGGGAGAAACTATGGCTACACCTTC
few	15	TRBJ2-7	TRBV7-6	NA	CASSLESGATYEQYF	TGTGCCAGCAGCTTAGAGTCTGGCGCTACCTACGAGCAGTACTTC
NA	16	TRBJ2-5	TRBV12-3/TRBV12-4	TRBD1	CASSLRSGQWGYGQYF	TGTGCCAGCAGTCTCCGGTCGGGACAGTGGGGTTACGGGCAGTACTTC
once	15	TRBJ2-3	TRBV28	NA	CASSPLVGGTDTQYF	TGTGCCAGCAGTCCATTGGTGGGGGGCACAGATACGCAGTATTTT
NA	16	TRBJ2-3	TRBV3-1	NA	CASSHERTPSTDTQYF	TGTGCCAGCAGCCATGAAAGGACCCCAAGCACAGATACGCAGTATTTT
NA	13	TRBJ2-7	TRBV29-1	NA	CSVGSDSSYEQYF	TGCAGCGTTGGAAGCGACAGCTCCTACGAGCAGTACTTC
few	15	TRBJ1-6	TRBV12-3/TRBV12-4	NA	CASTAGGGPGSPLHF	TGTGCCAGCACCGCCGGAGGAGGCCCGGGTTCACCCCTCCACTTT
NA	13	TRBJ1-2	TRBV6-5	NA	CASTLGTNYGYTF	TGTGCCAGCACCTTAGGGACTAACTATGGCTACACCTTC
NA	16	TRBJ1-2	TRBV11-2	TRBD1	CASSLAIRDRHYGYTF	TGTGCCAGCAGCTTAGCGATCCGGGACAGACACTATGGCTACACCTTC
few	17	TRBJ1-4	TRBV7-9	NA	CASSRPGLGPANEKLFF	TGTGCCAGCAGCCGTCCAGGGCTGGGTCCGGCTAATGAAAAACTGTTTTTT
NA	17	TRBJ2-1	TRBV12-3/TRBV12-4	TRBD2	CTSSFNPGLAVNNEQFF	TGTACCAGCAGTTTTAACCCGGGACTAGCGGTAAACAATGAGCAGTTCTTC
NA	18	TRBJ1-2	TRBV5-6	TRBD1	CASSLLRDGTDYNYGYTF	TGTGCCAGCAGCTTGTTACGTGATGGGACAGATTATAACTATGGCTACACCTTC
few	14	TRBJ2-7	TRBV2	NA	CASSDEGTTNEQYF	TGTGCCAGCAGTGATGAGGGAACGACCAACGAGCAGTACTTC
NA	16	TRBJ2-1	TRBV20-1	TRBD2	CSARDSSGSRYNEQFF	TGCAGTGCTAGAGATAGTAGCGGGAGTCGGTACAATGAGCAGTTCTTC
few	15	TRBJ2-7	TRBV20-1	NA	CSARDSLARAYEQYF	TGCAGTGCTAGAGATTCTCTAGCGAGGGCTTACGAGCAGTACTTC
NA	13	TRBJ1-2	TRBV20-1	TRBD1	CSARDGDRVYYTF	TGCAGTGCTAGAGATGGGGACAGGGTCTACTACACCTTC
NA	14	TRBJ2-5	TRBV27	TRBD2	CASSKSAGGETQYF	TGTGCCAGCAGTAAGTCGGCGGGAGGTGAGACCCAGTACTTC
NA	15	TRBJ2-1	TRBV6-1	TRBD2	CASIALAGLYNEQFF	TGTGCCAGCATCGCCCTAGCGGGACTCTACAATGAGCAGTTCTTC
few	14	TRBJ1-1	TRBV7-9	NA	CASSRLGGDTEAFF	TGTGCCAGCAGCCGACTCGGTGGGGACACTGAAGCTTTCTTT
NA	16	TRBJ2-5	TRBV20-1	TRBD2	CSAHGGGSGKQETRYF	TGCAGTGCTCATGGCGGCGGGAGCGGTAAACAAGAGACCCGGTACTTC